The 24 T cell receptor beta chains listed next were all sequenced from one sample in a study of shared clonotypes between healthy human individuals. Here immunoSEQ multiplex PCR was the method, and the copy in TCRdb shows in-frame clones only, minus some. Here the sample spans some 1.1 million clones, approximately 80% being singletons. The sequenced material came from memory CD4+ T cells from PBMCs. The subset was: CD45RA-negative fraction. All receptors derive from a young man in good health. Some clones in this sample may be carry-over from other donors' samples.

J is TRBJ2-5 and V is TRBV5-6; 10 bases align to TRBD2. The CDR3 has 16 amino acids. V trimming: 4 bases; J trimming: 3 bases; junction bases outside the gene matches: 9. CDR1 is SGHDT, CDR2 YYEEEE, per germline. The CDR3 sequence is CASSLRASGGKETQYF. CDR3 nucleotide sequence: TGTGCCAGCAGCCTCCGGGCTAGCGGGGGAAAAGAGACCCAGTACTTC.

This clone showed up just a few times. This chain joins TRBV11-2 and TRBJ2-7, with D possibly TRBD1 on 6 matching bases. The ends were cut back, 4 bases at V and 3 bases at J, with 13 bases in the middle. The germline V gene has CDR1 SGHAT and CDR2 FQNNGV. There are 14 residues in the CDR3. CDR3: CASSSIQGLYEQYF. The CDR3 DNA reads TGTGCCAGCAGCTCGATACAGGGTCTCTACGAGCAGTACTTC. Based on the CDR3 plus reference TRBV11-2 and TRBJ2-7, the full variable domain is EAGVAQSPRYKIIEKRQSVAFWCNPISGHATLYWYQQILGQGPKLLIQFQNNGVVDDSQLPKDRFSAERLKGVDSTLKIQPAKLEDSAVYLCASSSIQGLYEQYFGPGTRLTVT.

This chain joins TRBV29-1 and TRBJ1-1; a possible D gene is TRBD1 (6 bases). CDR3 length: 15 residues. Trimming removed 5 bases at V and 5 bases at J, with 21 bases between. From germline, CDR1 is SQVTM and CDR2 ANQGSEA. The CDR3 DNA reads TGCAGCGTTATCGGCCCCGGGGGAGGGGGTACTGAAGCTTTCTTT. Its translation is CSVIGPGGGGTEAFF.

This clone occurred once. The CDR3 sequence: CASSPRTDSGGPRRQFF. CDR3 sequence (DNA): TGCGCCAGCAGCCCGCGGACAGATAGCGGGGGCCCCCGGAGGCAGTTCTTC. V is TRBV4-1 and J is TRBJ2-1; 9 nucleotides line up with TRBD2. From germline, CDR1 is MGHRA and CDR2 YSYEKL. Trimming removed 4 bases from V and 12 bases from J; junction bases left unmatched: 19. The CDR3 covers 17 residues.

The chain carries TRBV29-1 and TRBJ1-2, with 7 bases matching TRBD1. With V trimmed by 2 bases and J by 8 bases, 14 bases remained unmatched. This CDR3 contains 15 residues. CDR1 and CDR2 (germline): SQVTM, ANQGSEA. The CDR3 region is CSVESVRRGHGGYTF. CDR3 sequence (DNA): TGCAGCGTTGAATCAGTGCGTAGGGGGCACGGAGGCTACACCTTC. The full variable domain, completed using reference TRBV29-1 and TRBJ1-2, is SAVISQKPSRDICQRGTSLTIQCQVDSQVTMMFWYRQQPGQSLTLIATANQGSEATYESGFVIDKFPISRPNLTFSTLTVSNMSPEDSSIYLCSVESVRRGHGGYTFGSGTRLTVV.

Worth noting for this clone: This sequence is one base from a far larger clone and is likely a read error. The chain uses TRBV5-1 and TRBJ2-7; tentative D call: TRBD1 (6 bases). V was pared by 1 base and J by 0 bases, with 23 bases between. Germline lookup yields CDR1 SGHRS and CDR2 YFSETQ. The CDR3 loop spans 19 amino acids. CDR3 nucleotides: TGCGCCAGCAGCTTGTCCCAGGACAGACCATCCTTGGCCTCCTACGAGCAGTACTTC. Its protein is CASSLSQDRPSLASYEQYF. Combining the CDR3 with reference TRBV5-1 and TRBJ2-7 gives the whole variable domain KAGVTQTPRYLIKTRGQQVTLSCSPISGHRSVSWYQQTPGQGLQFLFEYFSETQRNKGNFPGRFSGRQFSNSRSEMNVSTLELGDSALYLCASSLSQDRPSLASYEQYFGPGTRLTVT.

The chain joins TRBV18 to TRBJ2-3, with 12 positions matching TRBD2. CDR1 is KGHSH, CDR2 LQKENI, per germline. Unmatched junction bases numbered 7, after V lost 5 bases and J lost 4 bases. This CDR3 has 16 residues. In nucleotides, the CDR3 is TGTGCCAGCTCATTAGGACTAGCGGGAACTTCAGATACGCAGTATTTT. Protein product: CASSLGLAGTSDTQYF.

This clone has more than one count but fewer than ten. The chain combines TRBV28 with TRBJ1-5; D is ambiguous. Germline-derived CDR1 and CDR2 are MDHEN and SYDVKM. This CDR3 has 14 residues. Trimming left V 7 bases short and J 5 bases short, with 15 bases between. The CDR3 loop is CASNDQRSYQPQHF. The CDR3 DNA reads TGTGCCAGCAATGATCAGAGGTCCTATCAGCCCCAGCATTTT.

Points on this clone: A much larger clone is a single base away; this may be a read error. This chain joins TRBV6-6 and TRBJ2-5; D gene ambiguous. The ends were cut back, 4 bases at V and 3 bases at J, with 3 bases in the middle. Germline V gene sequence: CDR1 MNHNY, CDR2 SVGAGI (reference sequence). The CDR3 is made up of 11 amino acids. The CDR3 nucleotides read TGTGCCAGCAGTTCGGAAGAGACCCAGTACTTC. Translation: CASSSEETQYF.

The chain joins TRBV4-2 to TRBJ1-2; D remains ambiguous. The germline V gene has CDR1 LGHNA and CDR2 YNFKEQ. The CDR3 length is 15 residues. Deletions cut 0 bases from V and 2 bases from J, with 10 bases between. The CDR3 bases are TGTGCCAGCAGCCAAGACGGTGGGCGAAACTATGGCTACACCTTC. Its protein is CASSQDGGRNYGYTF.

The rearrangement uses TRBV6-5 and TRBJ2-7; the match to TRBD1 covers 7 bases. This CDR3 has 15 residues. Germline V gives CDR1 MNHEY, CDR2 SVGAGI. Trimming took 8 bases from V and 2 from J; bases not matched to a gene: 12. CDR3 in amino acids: CASGKTPRGPYEQYF. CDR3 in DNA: TGTGCCAGCGGAAAAACCCCAAGGGGGCCCTACGAGCAGTACTTC.

The chain's CDR3 is CASSLWTSGIAYEQYF. CDR3 coding DNA: TGTGCCAGCAGCTTATGGACTAGCGGGATTGCCTACGAGCAGTACTTC. The chain carries TRBV7-2 and TRBJ2-7, with TRBD2 identical over 12 bases. Germline V gene data show CDR1 as SGHTA and CDR2 as FQGNSA. This CDR3 spans 16 amino acids. The J segment lost 2 bases and the V segment lost 2 bases, leaving 4 bases of the junction unmatched.

DNA of the CDR3: TGTGCCAGCAGTGTCTACCGCCTTTCCGGAGGAGGGGAGCAGTACTTC. Amino acids: CASSVYRLSGGGEQYF. This chain connects TRBV6-1 to TRBJ2-7, with TRBD2 as a possible D gene (6 bases). The V gene's germline CDR1 is MNHNS and CDR2 SASEGT. V gave up 4 bases and J gave up 7 bases, with 23 bases separating them. This CDR3 region has 16 residues.

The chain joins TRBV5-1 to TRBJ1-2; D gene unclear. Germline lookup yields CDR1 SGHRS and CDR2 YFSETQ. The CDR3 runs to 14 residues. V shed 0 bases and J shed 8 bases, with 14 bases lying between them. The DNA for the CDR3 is TGCGCCAGCAGCTTGGCCGGGGAAACTAGCGGCTACACCTTC. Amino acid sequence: CASSLAGETSGYTF. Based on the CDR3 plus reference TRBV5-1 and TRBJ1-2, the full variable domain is KAGVTQTPRYLIKTRGQQVTLSCSPISGHRSVSWYQQTPGQGLQFLFEYFSETQRNKGNFPGRFSGRQFSNSRSEMNVSTLELGDSALYLCASSLAGETSGYTFGSGTRLTVV.

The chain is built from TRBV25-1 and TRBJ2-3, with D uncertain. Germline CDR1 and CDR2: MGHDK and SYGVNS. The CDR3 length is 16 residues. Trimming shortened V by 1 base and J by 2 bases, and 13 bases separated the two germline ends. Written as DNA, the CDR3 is TGTGCCAGCAGTGAATCGGGCGGCAAAACCACAGATACGCAGTATTTT. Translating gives CASSESGGKTTDTQYF.

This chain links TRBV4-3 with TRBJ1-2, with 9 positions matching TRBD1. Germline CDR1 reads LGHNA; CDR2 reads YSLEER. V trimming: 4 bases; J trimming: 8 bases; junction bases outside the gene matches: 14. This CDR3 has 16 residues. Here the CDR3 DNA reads TGCGCCAGCAGCCCTATAGCCGGGACAGGGAAGGTCGGCTACACCTTC. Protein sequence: CASSPIAGTGKVGYTF.

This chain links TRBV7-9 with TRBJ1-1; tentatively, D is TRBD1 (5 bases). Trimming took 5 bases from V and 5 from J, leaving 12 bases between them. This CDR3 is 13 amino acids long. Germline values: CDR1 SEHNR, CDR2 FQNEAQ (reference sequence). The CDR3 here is CASSPEHRTEAFF. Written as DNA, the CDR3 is TGTGCCAGCAGCCCCGAACACAGGACTGAAGCTTTCTTT.

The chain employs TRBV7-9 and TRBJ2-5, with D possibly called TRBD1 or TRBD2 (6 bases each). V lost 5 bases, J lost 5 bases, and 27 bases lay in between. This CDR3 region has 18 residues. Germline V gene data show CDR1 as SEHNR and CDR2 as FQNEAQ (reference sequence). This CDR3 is CASSSRGAAREEGETQYF. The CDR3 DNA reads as TGTGCCAGCAGCAGCAGGGGTGCCGCGAGGGAGGAGGGGGAGACCCAGTACTTC.

The CDR3: CASNTHLAKNIQYF. The CDR3 DNA is TGTGCCAGCAATACACACTTAGCCAAAAACATTCAGTACTTC. The J gene is TRBJ2-4, the V gene TRBV28, with D unresolved. V was cut by 7 bases and J by 0 bases, with 10 bases left in between. The CDR3 runs to 14 residues. CDR1 MDHEN and CDR2 SYDVKM come from the germline V gene.

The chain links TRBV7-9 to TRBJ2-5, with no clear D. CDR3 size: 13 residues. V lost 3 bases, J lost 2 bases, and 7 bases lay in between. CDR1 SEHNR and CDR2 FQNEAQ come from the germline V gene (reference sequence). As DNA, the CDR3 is TGTGCCAGCAGCTTTGGGCAGCAAGAGACCCAGTACTTC. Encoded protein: CASSFGQQETQYF.

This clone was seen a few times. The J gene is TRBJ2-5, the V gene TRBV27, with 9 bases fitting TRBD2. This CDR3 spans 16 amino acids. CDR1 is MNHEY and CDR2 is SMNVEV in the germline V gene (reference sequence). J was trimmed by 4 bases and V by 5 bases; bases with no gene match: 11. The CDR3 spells CASSLNLAGSRETQYF. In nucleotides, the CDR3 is TGTGCCAGCAGTCTAAATCTAGCGGGAAGTCGAGAGACCCAGTACTTC.

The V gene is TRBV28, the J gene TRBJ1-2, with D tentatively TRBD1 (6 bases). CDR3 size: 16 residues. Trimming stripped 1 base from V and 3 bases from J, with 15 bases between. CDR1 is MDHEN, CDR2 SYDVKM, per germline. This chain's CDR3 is CASSLSPGGGHYGYTF. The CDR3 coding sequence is TGTGCCAGCAGTTTATCGCCCGGGGGCGGTCACTATGGCTACACCTTC.

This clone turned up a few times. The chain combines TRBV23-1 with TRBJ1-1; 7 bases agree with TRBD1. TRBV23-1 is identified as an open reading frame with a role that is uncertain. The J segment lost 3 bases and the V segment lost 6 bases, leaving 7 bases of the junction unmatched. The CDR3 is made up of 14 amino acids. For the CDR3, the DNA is TGCGCCAGCAGCCCACAGGGGAGGTACACTGAAGCTTTCTTT. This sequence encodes CASSPQGRYTEAFF.

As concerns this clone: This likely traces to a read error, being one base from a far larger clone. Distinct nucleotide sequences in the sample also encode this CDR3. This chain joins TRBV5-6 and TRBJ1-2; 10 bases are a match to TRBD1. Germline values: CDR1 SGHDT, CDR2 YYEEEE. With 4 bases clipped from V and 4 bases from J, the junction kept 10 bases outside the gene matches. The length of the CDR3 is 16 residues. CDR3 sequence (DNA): TGTGCCAGCAGCCTATGGGGGACAGGGGACTCCTATGGCTACACCTTC. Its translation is CASSLWGTGDSYGYTF.